This T cell receptor (beta chain) was obtained from a study of T cell changes during pregnancy in multiple sclerosis. The CDR3 is made up of 13 amino acids. Germline CDR1 is WSHSY and CDR2 is SAAADI. Trimming cost V 10 bases and J 8 bases; bases outside gene matches: 7. The protocol was immunoSEQ multiplex PCR, while the TCRdb copy is restricted to in-frame clones and leaves out a portion. The sample gives about 54,000 clones, around 89% of which show up once; 0.5% to 0.6% is in the top ten. The receptor was isolated from a female donor with multiple sclerosis, enrolled in a pregnancy study. The sequencing here drew on CD4+ T cells from peripheral blood mononuclear cells, taken in the first trimester of pregnancy. The chain links TRBV10-2 to TRBJ2-2; 10 bases agree with TRBD1. CDR3 protein: CAISGQGVGELFF. The CDR3 DNA reads TGCGCCATCTCTGGACAGGGGGTAGGGGAGCTGTTTTTT.